Below are 8 T cell receptor beta chains sequenced from a single sample in a study of blood T cell repertoires in COVID-19. Sequencing used immunoSEQ multiplex PCR; TCRdb keeps in-frame clones, though not all of them. The profile shows 80,000 or so clones, about 88% of them singletons. Sequencing was performed on peripheral blood. The origin of the receptors is a man in his fifties or sixties with COVID-19, enrolled during active disease.

The chain couples TRBV5-1 to TRBJ2-5; 7 nucleotides agree with TRBD1. This CDR3 spans 16 amino acids. The trim removed 0 bases at V and 1 base at J, leaving 6 bases unmatched. CDR1 is SGHRS and CDR2 is YFSETQ in the germline V gene. CDR3 sequence: CASSLGGTDPQETQYF. The DNA of the CDR3 is TGCGCCAGCAGCTTGGGGGGGACAGACCCCCAAGAGACCCAGTACTTC.

The rearrangement links TRBV6-1 to TRBJ1-2, with TRBD1 matching over 8 bases. V was clipped by 1 base and J by 8 bases; unmatched bases: 3. The CDR3 has 13 amino acids. Germline CDR1 MNHNS, CDR2 SASEGT. The CDR3 region has the DNA TGTGCCAGCAGTGAAGGGGCAGGGGGCGGCTACACCTTC. It encodes CASSEGAGGGYTF.

This chain joins TRBV5-4 and TRBJ2-3; 7 bases match TRBD2. The CDR3 runs to 16 residues. The V gene end was trimmed by 4 bases and the J gene end by 5 bases; junction bases not matched to a gene: 13. From germline, CDR1 is SGHNT and CDR2 YYREEE (reference sequence). CDR3 bases: TGTGCCAGCAGCCGACCTAGCGGAGGGGCGGGAGATACGCAGTATTTT. It translates to CASSRPSGGAGDTQYF.

This clone is a singleton in its sample. J is TRBJ2-3 and V is TRBV9; a weak D match, TRBD1 (5 bases). The CDR3 has 16 amino acids. Trimming stripped 0 bases from V and 8 bases from J, with 19 bases between. Germline V CDR1 and CDR2: SGDLS, YYNGEE. The CDR3 DNA sequence: TGTGCCAGCAGCGTAGGTGTAGGGGATCAGTTGAGTACGCAGTATTTT. It codes for CASSVGVGDQLSTQYF.

As for this clone: Mismatch with germline at one junction end may stem from a read error. The rearrangement uses TRBV6-5 and TRBJ2-1, with a weak D call TRBD1 (6 bases). Germline V gives CDR1 MNHEY, CDR2 SVGAGI. CDR3 length equals 14 residues. DNA for the CDR3: TGTGCCGGCAGCAGGGCAGGGGTGGGGGATGAGCAGTTCTTC. It is translated as CAGSRAGVGDEQFF.

This clone was found once. This chain links TRBV9 with TRBJ2-5; 8 positions agree with TRBD2. The length of the CDR3 is 15 residues. V dropped 3 bases and J dropped 2; count of bases not matched to a gene: 6. Germline values: CDR1 SGDLS, CDR2 YYNGEE. CDR3 sequence reads: CASSAERGPQETQYF. The CDR3 nucleotides are TGTGCCAGCAGCGCAGAGCGGGGGCCTCAAGAGACCCAGTACTTC.

This rearrangement joins TRBV5-1 to TRBJ2-2, with 8 bases fitting TRBD2. This CDR3 has 18 residues. Per germline, CDR1 SGHRS and CDR2 YFSETQ. Germline trimming cut 2 bases from V and 3 bases from J; bases unmatched to any gene: 12. CDR3 nucleotides: TGCGCCAGCAGCTTTTCAGGGACTAGTCAGTATGACACCGGGGAGCTGTTTTTT. This codes for CASSFSGTSQYDTGELFF.

This clone was observed a handful of times. The rearrangement links TRBV9 to TRBJ2-5, with D perhaps TRBD2 (7 bases). V lost 7 bases to trimming and J lost 5 bases, with 18 bases between them. The CDR3 consists of 14 residues. Germline V lookup: CDR1 SGDLS, CDR2 YYNGEE. The CDR3 DNA is TGTGCCAGCGGGAGTGCGGAGGGGGGGGAGACCCAGTACTTC. Translation gives CASGSAEGGETQYF.